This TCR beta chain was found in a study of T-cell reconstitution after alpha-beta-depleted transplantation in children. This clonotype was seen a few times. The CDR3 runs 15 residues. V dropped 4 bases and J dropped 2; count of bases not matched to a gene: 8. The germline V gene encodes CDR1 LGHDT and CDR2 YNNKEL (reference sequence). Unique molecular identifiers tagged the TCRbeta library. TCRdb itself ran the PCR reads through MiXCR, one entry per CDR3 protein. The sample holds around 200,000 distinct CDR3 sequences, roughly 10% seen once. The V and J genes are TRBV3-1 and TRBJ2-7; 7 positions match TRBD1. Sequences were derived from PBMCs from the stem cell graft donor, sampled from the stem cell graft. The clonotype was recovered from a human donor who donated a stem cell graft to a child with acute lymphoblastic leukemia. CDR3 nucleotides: TGTGCCAGCAGCCGCAACCGGGACAGTCCCTACGAGCAGTACTTC. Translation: CASSRNRDSPYEQYF.